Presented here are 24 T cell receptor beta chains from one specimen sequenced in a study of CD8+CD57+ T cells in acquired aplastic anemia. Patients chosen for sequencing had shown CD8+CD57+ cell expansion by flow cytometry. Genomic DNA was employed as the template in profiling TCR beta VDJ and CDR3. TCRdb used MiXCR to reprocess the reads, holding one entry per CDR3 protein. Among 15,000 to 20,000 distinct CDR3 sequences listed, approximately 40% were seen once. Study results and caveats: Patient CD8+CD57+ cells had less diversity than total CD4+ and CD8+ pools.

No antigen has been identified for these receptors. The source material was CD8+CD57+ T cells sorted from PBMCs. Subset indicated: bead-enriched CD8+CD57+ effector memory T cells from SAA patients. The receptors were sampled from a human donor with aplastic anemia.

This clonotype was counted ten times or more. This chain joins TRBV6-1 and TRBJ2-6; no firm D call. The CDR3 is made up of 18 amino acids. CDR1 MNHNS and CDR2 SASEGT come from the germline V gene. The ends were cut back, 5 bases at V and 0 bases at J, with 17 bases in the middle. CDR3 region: CASSQLPRPFSGANVLTF. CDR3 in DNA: TGTGCCAGCAGTCAACTCCCCCGTCCTTTCTCTGGGGCCAACGTCCTGACTTTC.

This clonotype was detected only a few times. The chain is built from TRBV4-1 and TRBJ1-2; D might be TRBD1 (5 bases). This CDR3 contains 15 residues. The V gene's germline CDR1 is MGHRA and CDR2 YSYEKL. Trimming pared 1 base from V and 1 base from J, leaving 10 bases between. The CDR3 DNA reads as TGCGCCAGCAGCCAAGGAGGACACCTTAACTATGGCTACACCTTC. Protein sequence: CASSQGGHLNYGYTF.

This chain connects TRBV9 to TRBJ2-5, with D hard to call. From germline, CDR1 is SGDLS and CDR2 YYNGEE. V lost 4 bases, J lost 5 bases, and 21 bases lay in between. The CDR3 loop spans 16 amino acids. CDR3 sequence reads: CASSPLLWQARETQYF. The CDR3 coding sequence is TGTGCCAGCAGCCCCCTCCTTTGGCAGGCCAGGGAGACCCAGTACTTC.

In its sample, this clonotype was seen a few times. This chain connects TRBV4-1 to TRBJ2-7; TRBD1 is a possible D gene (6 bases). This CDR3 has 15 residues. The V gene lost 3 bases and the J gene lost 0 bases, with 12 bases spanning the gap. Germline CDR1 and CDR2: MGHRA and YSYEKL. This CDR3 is CASSHDNRASYEQYF. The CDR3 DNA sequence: TGCGCCAGCAGCCATGACAACAGGGCCTCCTACGAGCAGTACTTC.

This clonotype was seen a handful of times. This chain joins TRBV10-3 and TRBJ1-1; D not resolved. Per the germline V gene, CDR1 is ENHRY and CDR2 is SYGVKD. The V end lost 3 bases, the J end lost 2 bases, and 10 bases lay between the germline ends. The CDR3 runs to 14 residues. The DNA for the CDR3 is TGTGCCATCAGTGACTGGCAGCCCAACACTGAAGCTTTCTTT. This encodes CAISDWQPNTEAFF.

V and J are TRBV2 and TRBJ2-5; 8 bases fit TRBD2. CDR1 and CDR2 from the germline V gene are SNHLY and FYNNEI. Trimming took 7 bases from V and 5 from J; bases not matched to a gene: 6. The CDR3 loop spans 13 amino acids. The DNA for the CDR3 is TGTGCCAGCACCGGCGGGGGGCGGGAGACCCAGTACTTC. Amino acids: CASTGGGRETQYF.

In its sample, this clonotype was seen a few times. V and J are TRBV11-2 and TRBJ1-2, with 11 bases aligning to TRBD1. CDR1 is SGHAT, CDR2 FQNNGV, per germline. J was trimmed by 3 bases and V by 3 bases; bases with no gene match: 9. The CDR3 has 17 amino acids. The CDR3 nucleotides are TGTGCCAGCAGCTTGGACAGGGGGCTGGTGGATGACTATGGCTACACCTTC. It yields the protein CASSLDRGLVDDYGYTF.

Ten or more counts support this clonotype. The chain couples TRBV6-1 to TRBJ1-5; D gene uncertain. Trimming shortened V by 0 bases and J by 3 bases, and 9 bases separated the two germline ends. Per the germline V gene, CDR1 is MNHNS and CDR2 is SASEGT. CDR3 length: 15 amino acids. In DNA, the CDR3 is TGTGCCAGCAGTGAAGCGAAACAGCCCAATCAGCCCCAGCATTTT. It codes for CASSEAKQPNQPQHF.

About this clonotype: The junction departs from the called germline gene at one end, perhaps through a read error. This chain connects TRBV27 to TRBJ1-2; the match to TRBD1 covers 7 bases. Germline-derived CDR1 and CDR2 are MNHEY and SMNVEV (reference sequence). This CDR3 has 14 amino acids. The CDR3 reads CAGSFGGGANGYTF. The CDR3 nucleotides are TGTGCCGGCAGTTTTGGAGGGGGCGCGAATGGCTACACCTTC.

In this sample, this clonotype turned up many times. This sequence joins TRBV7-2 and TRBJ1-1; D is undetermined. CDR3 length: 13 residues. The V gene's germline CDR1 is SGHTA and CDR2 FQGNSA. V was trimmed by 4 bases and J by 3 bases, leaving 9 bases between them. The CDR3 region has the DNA TGTGCCAGCAGCTGGGGTCTCGACACTGAAGCTTTCTTT. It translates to CASSWGLDTEAFF. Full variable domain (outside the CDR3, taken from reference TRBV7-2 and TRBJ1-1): GAGVSQSPSNKVTEKGKDVELRCDPISGHTALYWYRQSLGQGLEFLIYFQGNSAPDKSGLPSDRFSAERTGGSVSTLTIQRTQQEDSAVYLCASSWGLDTEAFFGQGTRLTVV.

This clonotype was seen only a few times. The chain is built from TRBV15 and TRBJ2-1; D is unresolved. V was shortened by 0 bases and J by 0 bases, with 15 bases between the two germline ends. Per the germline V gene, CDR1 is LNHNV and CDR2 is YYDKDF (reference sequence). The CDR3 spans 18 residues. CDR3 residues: CATSRDPHRKSSYNEQFF. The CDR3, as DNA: TGTGCCACCAGCAGAGACCCCCACCGAAAGAGCTCCTACAATGAGCAGTTCTTC. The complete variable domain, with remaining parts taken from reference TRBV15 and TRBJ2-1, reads DAMVIQNPRYQVTQFGKPVTLSCSQTLNHNVMYWYQQKSSQAPKLLFHYYDKDFNNEADTPDNFQSRRPNTSFCFLDIRSPGLGDTAMYLCATSRDPHRKSSYNEQFFGPGTRLTVL.

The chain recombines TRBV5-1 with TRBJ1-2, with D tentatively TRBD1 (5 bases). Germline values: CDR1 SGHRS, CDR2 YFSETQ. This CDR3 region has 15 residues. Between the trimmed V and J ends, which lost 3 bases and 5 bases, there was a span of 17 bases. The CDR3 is CASSSEGAVSYGYTF. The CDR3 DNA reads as TGCGCCAGCAGCTCTGAAGGGGCAGTGTCGTATGGCTACACCTTC.

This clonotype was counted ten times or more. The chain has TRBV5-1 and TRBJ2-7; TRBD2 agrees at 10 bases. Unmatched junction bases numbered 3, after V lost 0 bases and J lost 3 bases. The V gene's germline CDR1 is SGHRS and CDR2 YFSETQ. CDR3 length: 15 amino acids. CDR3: CASSLGLAGVYEQYF. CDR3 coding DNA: TGCGCCAGCAGCTTGGGCCTAGCGGGGGTCTACGAGCAGTACTTC.

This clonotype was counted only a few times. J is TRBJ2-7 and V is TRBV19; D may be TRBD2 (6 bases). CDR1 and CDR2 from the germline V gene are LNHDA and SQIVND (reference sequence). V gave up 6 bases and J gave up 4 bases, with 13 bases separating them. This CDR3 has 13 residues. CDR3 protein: CASRKSGGYEQYF. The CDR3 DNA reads TGTGCCAGTAGGAAGTCTGGGGGGTACGAGCAGTACTTC.

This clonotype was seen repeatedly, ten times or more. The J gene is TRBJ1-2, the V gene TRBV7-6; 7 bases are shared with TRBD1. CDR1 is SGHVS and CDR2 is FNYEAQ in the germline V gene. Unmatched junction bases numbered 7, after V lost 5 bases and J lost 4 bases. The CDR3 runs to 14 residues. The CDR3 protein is CASSPKGQFYGYTF. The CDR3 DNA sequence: TGTGCCAGCAGCCCAAAGGGACAGTTCTATGGCTACACCTTC. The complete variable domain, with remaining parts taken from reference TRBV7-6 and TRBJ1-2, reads GAGVSQSPRYKVTKRGQDVALRCDPISGHVSLYWYRQALGQGPEFLTYFNYEAQQDKSGLPNDRFSAERPEGSISTLTIQRTEQRDSAMYRCASSPKGQFYGYTFGSGTRLTVV.

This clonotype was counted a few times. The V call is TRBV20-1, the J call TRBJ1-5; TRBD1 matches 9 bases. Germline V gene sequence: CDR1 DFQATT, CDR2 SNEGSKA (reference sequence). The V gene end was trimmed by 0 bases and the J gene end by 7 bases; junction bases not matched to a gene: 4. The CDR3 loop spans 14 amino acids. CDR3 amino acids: CSAREGTGHQPQHF. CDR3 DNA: TGCAGTGCTAGAGAGGGGACAGGGCACCAGCCCCAGCATTTT.

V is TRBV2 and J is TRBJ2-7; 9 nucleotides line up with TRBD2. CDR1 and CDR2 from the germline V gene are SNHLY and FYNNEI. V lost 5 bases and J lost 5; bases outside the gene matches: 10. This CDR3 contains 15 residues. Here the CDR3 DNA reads TGTGCCAGCAGTCTTAGCGGGGGCCCTGGGGACGAGCAGTACTTC. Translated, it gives CASSLSGGPGDEQYF.

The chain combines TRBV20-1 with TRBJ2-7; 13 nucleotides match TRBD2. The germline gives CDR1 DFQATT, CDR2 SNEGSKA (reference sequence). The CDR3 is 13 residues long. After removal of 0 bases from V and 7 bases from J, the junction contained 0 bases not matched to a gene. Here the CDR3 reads CSAREGLAGEQYF. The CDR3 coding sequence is TGCAGTGCTAGAGAGGGACTAGCGGGAGAGCAGTACTTC.

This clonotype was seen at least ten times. CDR3 loop: CASKDSSSYNEQFF. The CDR3 nucleotides are TGTGCCAGCAAAGACTCGAGCTCCTACAATGAGCAGTTCTTC. The chain combines TRBV6-5 with TRBJ2-1; the D is unclear. The V gene lost 7 bases and the J gene lost 0 bases, with 10 bases spanning the gap. Germline V gene sequence: CDR1 MNHEY, CDR2 SVGAGI. The CDR3 loop spans 14 amino acids.

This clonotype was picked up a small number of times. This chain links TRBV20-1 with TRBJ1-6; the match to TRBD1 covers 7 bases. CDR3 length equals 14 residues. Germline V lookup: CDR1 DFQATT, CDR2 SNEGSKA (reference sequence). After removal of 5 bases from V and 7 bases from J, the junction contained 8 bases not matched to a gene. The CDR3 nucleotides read TGCAGTGCTCAAGCCGGGACAGAAAATTCACCCCTCCACTTT. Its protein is CSAQAGTENSPLHF.

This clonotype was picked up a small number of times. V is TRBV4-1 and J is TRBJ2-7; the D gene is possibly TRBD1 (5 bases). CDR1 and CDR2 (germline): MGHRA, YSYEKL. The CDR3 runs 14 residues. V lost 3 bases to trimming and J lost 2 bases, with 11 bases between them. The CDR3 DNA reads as TGCGCCAGCAGCCAGTCGTTAGGGGCCTACGAGCAGTACGTC. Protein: CASSQSLGAYEQYV.

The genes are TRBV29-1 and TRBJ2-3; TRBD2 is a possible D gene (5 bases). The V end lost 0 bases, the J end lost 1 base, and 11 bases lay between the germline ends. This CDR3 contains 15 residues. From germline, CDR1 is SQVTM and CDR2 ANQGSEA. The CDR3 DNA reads TGCAGCGTTGAAGACACAGTGCGGGGCACAGATACGCAGTATTTT. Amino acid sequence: CSVEDTVRGTDTQYF.

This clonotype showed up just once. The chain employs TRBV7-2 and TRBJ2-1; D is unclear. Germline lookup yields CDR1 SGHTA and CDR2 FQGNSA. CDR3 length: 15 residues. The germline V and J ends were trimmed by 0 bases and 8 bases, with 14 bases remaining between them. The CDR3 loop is CASSLARAVRDEQFF. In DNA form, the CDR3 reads TGTGCCAGCAGCTTAGCCCGGGCCGTAAGGGATGAGCAGTTCTTC. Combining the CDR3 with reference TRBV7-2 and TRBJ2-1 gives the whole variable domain GAGVSQSPSNKVTEKGKDVELRCDPISGHTALYWYRQSLGQGLEFLIYFQGNSAPDKSGLPSDRFSAERTGGSVSTLTIQRTQQEDSAVYLCASSLARAVRDEQFFGPGTRLTVL.

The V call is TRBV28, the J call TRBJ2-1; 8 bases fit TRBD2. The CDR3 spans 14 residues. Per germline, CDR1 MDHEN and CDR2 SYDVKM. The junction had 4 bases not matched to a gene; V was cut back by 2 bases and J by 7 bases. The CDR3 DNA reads TGTGCCAGCAGTTTAGCGGGGGGAAGTAATGAGCAGTTCTTC. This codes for CASSLAGGSNEQFF.